These 30 T cell receptor beta chains originate from one sample sequenced in a study of T cell repertoires in cytomegalovirus infection. TCRdb re-derived calls from the reads in MiXCR, one entry per CDR3 protein. The data show approximately 590,000 distinct CDR3 sequences, approximately 40% seen once. No antigen has been assigned to these receptors. Specimen: cultured PBMCs, collected from culture after CMV antigen stimulation. The receptors originated from a human donor in good health (CMV status not recorded). Some clones in this sample may be carry-over from other donors' samples.

This clonotype was detected once. The chain has TRBV6-1 and TRBJ1-3; 9 bases fit TRBD1. Germline loops: CDR1 MNHNS, CDR2 SASEGT. The CDR3 runs to 14 residues. The trim removed 11 bases at V and 0 bases at J, leaving 5 bases unmatched. CDR3 loop: CAGGQGSSGNTIYF. Here the CDR3 DNA reads TGTGCCGGCGGACAGGGGAGCTCTGGAAACACCATATATTTT.

The chain links TRBV28 to TRBJ2-7; 7 nucleotides match TRBD1. J gave up 0 bases and V 6 bases, and 11 bases lay outside the gene matches. The length of the CDR3 is 16 residues. Germline assignment: CDR1 MDHEN and CDR2 SYDVKM. The CDR3 loop reads CASSQDRALVSYEQYF. The DNA of the CDR3 is TGTGCCAGCAGCCAAGACAGGGCACTCGTCTCCTACGAGCAGTACTTC. Full variable domain (rest looked up from reference TRBV28 and TRBJ2-7): DVKVTQSSRYLVKRTGEKVFLECVQDMDHENMFWYRQDPGLGLRLIYFSYDVKMKEKGDIPEGYSVSREKKERFSLILESASTNQTSMYLCASSQDRALVSYEQYFGPGTRLTVT.

The rearrangement links TRBV18 to TRBJ1-1, with D hard to call. Trimming removed 1 base from V and 0 bases from J, with 12 bases in between. CDR1 is KGHSH, CDR2 LQKENI, per germline. CDR3 length equals 16 residues. The CDR3 spells CASSPLEIRMNTEAFF. In DNA, the CDR3 is TGTGCCAGCTCACCACTCGAAATTCGAATGAACACTGAAGCTTTCTTT.

This clonotype was found many times. The chain uses TRBV7-8 and TRBJ2-7; D not resolved. The CDR3 loop spans 14 amino acids. V shed 1 base and J shed 2 bases, with 9 bases lying between them. CDR1 is SGHVS, CDR2 FQNEAQ, per germline. For the CDR3, the DNA is TGTGCCAGCAGCTTAGGGGGTTACCCCTACGAGCAGTACTTC. Its translation: CASSLGGYPYEQYF.

J is TRBJ2-5 and V is TRBV5-1, with 13 bases aligning to TRBD2. Per germline, CDR1 SGHRS and CDR2 YFSETQ. V was pared by 2 bases and J by 5 bases, with 6 bases of the junction left unmatched. The length of the CDR3 is 16 residues. The CDR3 DNA follows: TGCGCCAGCAGCTTAGGACTAGCGGGGGCCCGCGAGACCCAGTACTTC. Protein sequence: CASSLGLAGARETQYF.

There are many counts of this clonotype. This sequence joins TRBV7-2 and TRBJ1-1, with D unclear. The CDR3 loop spans 13 amino acids. The V and J ends lost 1 base and 2 bases respectively, with 5 bases between them. Germline V lookup: CDR1 SGHTA, CDR2 FQGNSA. The CDR3: CASSLGSNTEAFF. The CDR3 DNA follows: TGTGCCAGCAGCTTAGGGTCTAACACTGAAGCTTTCTTT.

The V call is TRBV30, the J call TRBJ2-1, with D possibly being TRBD2 (6 bases). Trimming removed 3 bases from V and 8 bases from J, with 17 bases in between. Germline V gene lookup returns CDR1 GTSNPN and CDR2 SVGIG (reference sequence). The CDR3 covers 14 residues. This chain's CDR3 is CAWSSTRFNDEQFF. Here the CDR3 DNA reads TGTGCCTGGAGCTCGACTAGGTTTAATGATGAGCAGTTCTTC.

V usage is TRBV7-2 and J usage is TRBJ1-3, with D uncertain. Germline V gene sequence: CDR1 SGHTA, CDR2 FQGNSA. Trimming took 3 bases from V and 0 from J, leaving 15 bases between them. The CDR3 totals 17 residues. CDR3 loop: CASSFSATRYSGNTIYF. The CDR3 coding sequence is TGTGCCAGCAGCTTCTCAGCTACTCGCTACTCTGGAAACACCATATATTTT.

There are a few counts of this clonotype. The gene calls are TRBV19 and TRBJ2-7; no firm D call. Trimming pared 5 bases from V and 0 bases from J, leaving 23 bases between. Germline CDR1 LNHDA, CDR2 SQIVND (reference sequence). CDR3 length equals 18 residues. The CDR3 protein is CASSSIRSREAVSYEQYF. CDR3 nucleotides: TGTGCCAGTAGTTCGATACGCTCTCGTGAGGCGGTCTCCTACGAGCAGTACTTC.

The chain joins TRBV19 to TRBJ2-7; D may be TRBD2 (5 bases). The V end lost 9 bases, the J end lost 4 bases, and 25 bases lay between the germline ends. This CDR3 has 16 amino acids. Germline V gene sequence: CDR1 LNHDA, CDR2 SQIVND (reference sequence). In nucleotides, the CDR3 is TGTGCCAGCTCCCCCCTTGGAGGAGCCCACCTTTACGAGCAGTACTTC. This encodes CASSPLGGAHLYEQYF.

This clonotype has a handful of counts. V usage is TRBV12-3 or TRBV12-4 and J usage is TRBJ2-3; D unclear. The CDR3 is made up of 16 amino acids. Trimming pared 4 bases from V and 2 bases from J, leaving 16 bases between. This chain's CDR3 is CASSSLFIGITDTQYF. The CDR3 region has the DNA TGTGCCAGCAGTTCCTTATTCATTGGGATCACAGATACGCAGTATTTT.

This clonotype was seen more than once but under ten times. The chain joins TRBV7-2 to TRBJ2-7, with 10 bases matching TRBD2. CDR3 length: 18 amino acids. CDR1 is SGHTA, CDR2 FQGNSA, per germline. With 5 bases clipped from V and 3 bases from J, the junction kept 16 bases outside the gene matches. The chain's CDR3 is CASSPHPPRASGGYEQYF. As DNA, the CDR3 is TGTGCCAGCAGCCCACACCCCCCTCGAGCTAGCGGGGGCTACGAGCAGTACTTC. Combining the CDR3 with reference TRBV7-2 and TRBJ2-7 gives the whole variable domain GAGVSQSPSNKVTEKGKDVELRCDPISGHTALYWYRQSLGQGLEFLIYFQGNSAPDKSGLPSDRFSAERTGGSVSTLTIQRTQQEDSAVYLCASSPHPPRASGGYEQYFGPGTRLTVT.

The CDR3 region is CASSSDSVNEQYF. CDR3 sequence (DNA): TGTGCCAGCTCATCGGACAGTGTCAACGAGCAGTACTTC. The chain combines TRBV18 with TRBJ2-7; D perhaps matches TRBD1 (6 bases). The CDR3 sequence is 13 residues long. Germline CDR1 and CDR2: KGHSH and LQKENI. V was shortened by 5 bases and J by 5 bases, with 13 bases between the two germline ends. Full variable domain (remainder filled in from reference TRBV18 and TRBJ2-7): NAGVMQNPRHLVRRRGQEARLRCSPMKGHSHVYWYRQLPEEGLKFMVYLQKENIIDESGMPKERFSAEFPKEGPSILRIQQVVRGDSAAYFCASSSDSVNEQYFGPGTRLTVT.

The sample holds many counts of this clonotype. V and J are TRBV7-8 and TRBJ2-2; 9 nucleotides align to TRBD1. The CDR3 length is 16 residues. Trimming cost V 5 bases and J 7 bases; bases outside gene matches: 11. Germline values: CDR1 SGHVS, CDR2 FQNEAQ. The CDR3 is CASSPLRTGVFGELFF. The CDR3 DNA reads as TGTGCCAGCAGCCCACTCAGGACAGGGGTTTTCGGGGAGCTGTTTTTT.

This chain links TRBV10-3 with TRBJ2-3; 13 bases agree with TRBD2. V trimming: 0 bases; J trimming: 2 bases; junction bases outside the gene matches: 2. The CDR3 has 17 amino acids. Germline CDR1 reads ENHRY; CDR2 reads SYGVKD. The DNA of the CDR3 is TGTGCCATCAGTGAGTCGGGACTAGCGGGAACCACAGATACGCAGTATTTT. As protein: CAISESGLAGTTDTQYF.

The rearrangement links TRBV20-1 to TRBJ2-1, with 9 bases fitting TRBD2. This CDR3 has 14 amino acids. Trimming at V came to 6 bases and at J to 8 bases, leaving 11 bases not matched to a gene. Germline loops: CDR1 DFQATT, CDR2 SNEGSKA (reference sequence). In nucleotides, the CDR3 is TGCAGTGCCCCGCCCGGCCTAGCGGGACATGAGCAGTTCTTC. Amino acid sequence: CSAPPGLAGHEQFF.

The chain is built from TRBV6-6 and TRBJ2-4, with 9 bases lining up with TRBD1. Germline CDR1 reads MNHNY; CDR2 reads SVGAGI (reference sequence). The CDR3 has 18 amino acids. Germline trimming cut 6 bases from V and 7 bases from J; bases unmatched to any gene: 19. The CDR3 reads CASRRKGQGLSSGNIQYF. The CDR3 bases are TGTGCCAGCAGGAGAAAGGGACAGGGCCTAAGTTCAGGGAACATTCAGTACTTC.

This clonotype was seen more than once but under ten times. The rearrangement links TRBV10-3 to TRBJ2-5, with TRBD2 identical over 7 bases. This CDR3 comprises 15 residues. Unmatched junction bases numbered 8, after V lost 2 bases and J lost 5 bases. Germline loops: CDR1 ENHRY, CDR2 SYGVKD. The CDR3 DNA follows: TGTGCCATCAGTGAGGGGGGGGGTCGCGAGGAGACCCAGTACTTC. Its protein is CAISEGGGREETQYF.

The V gene is TRBV2, the J gene TRBJ2-1; 8 bases fit TRBD2. Germline V lookup: CDR1 SNHLY, CDR2 FYNNEI. Trimming cost V 7 bases and J 2 bases; bases outside gene matches: 10. This CDR3 comprises 16 residues. The DNA for the CDR3 is TGTGCCAGCAACTGGGGTAGCGGGAACCCCTACAATGAGCAGTTCTTC. Protein product: CASNWGSGNPYNEQFF.

This clonotype was detected only a few times. The chain employs TRBV28 and TRBJ2-7, with 11 bases that match TRBD1. The trim removed 6 bases at V and 4 bases at J, leaving 11 bases unmatched. From germline, CDR1 is MDHEN and CDR2 SYDVKM. The CDR3 is made up of 16 amino acids. The CDR3 DNA sequence: TGTGCCAGCAGCTTGGGCGGGACAGGGGGAATTTACGAGCAGTACTTC. This translates into CASSLGGTGGIYEQYF.

The gene calls are TRBV5-1 and TRBJ2-1; either TRBD1 or TRBD2 may supply D (7 bases each). V lost 0 bases, J lost 8 bases, and 12 bases lay in between. Germline-derived CDR1 and CDR2 are SGHRS and YFSETQ. CDR3 length: 14 amino acids. CDR3 sequence (DNA): TGCGCCAGCAGCTTGGCGCCAGGGGGGGATGAGCAGTTCTTC. This encodes CASSLAPGGDEQFF.

The chain uses TRBV7-9 and TRBJ2-1; the D is unclear. This CDR3 contains 13 residues. CDR1 SEHNR and CDR2 FQNEAQ come from the germline V gene (reference sequence). The V gene lost 3 bases and the J gene lost 4 bases, with 7 bases spanning the gap. The CDR3 spells CASSFPRYNEQFF. CDR3 bases: TGTGCCAGCAGCTTCCCTAGATACAATGAGCAGTTCTTC.

J is TRBJ1-1 and V is TRBV4-3, with 7 bases lining up with TRBD1. V was clipped by 4 bases and J by 5 bases; unmatched bases: 10. The CDR3 has 15 residues. CDR1 is LGHNA and CDR2 is YSLEER in the germline V gene. DNA of the CDR3: TGCGCCAGCAGCCGGTCGGGACAGAGTGGGACTGAAGCTTTCTTT. Translation gives CASSRSGQSGTEAFF.

This clonotype has only a few counts. CDR3 region: CASSLERVEEAQHF. The CDR3 nucleotides are TGTGCCAGCAGCTTAGAGAGGGTTGAAGAGGCCCAGCATTTT. This chain uses TRBV7-8 with TRBJ1-5; D uncertain. Trimming took 1 base from V and 11 from J, leaving 15 bases between them. There are 14 residues in the CDR3. Germline V gene lookup returns CDR1 SGHVS and CDR2 FQNEAQ.

In its sample, this clonotype was seen a few times. The chain has TRBV25-1 and TRBJ1-6; D gene unclear. This CDR3 is built from 12 residues. The germline V gene has CDR1 MGHDK and CDR2 SYGVNS. V was trimmed by 3 bases and J by 8 bases, leaving 5 bases between them. In nucleotides, the CDR3 is TGTGCCAGCAGTGATGGGGATTCACCCCTCCACTTT. Protein: CASSDGDSPLHF.

This clonotype was counted between two and nine times. The chain carries TRBV4-2 and TRBJ1-1; 7 bases map to TRBD1. The CDR3 sequence is 14 residues long. Losses at the gene ends were 1 base for V and 7 bases for J; bases not matched to a gene: 6. CDR1 and CDR2 (germline): LGHNA, YNFKEQ. The CDR3 bases are TGTGCCAGCAGCCAAGTTGTCAGGGGGATTGAAGCTTTCTTT. Translating it yields CASSQVVRGIEAFF.

This clonotype was seen a handful of times. The gene calls are TRBV7-6 and TRBJ2-1; possible D gene TRBD2, 6 bases. This CDR3 comprises 14 residues. CDR1 is SGHVS and CDR2 is FNYEAQ in the germline V gene. V was clipped by 0 bases and J by 4 bases, with 7 bases between them. The CDR3 loop reads CASSLAAGYNEQFF. The CDR3, as DNA: TGTGCCAGCAGCTTAGCTGCGGGGTACAATGAGCAGTTCTTC.

The sample holds one count of this clonotype. The rearrangement links TRBV7-6 to TRBJ2-1; 7 nucleotides agree with TRBD2. The germline V gene encodes CDR1 SGHVS and CDR2 FNYEAQ. This CDR3 spans 16 amino acids. J lost 4 bases, V lost 7 bases, and 13 bases had no gene match. The CDR3 coding sequence is TGTGCCAGCATGTTCGTTGCGGGAGACCTTTACAATGAGCAGTTCTTC. It translates to CASMFVAGDLYNEQFF.

This chain joins TRBV28 and TRBJ1-6, with 7 bases matching TRBD1. The CDR3 has 15 amino acids. CDR1 is MDHEN and CDR2 is SYDVKM in the germline V gene. The junction had 10 bases not matched to a gene; V was cut back by 5 bases and J by 9 bases. The CDR3, as DNA: TGTGCCAGCAGTAACCACAGGGGCGCGGGTTCACCCCTCCACTTT. As protein: CASSNHRGAGSPLHF. Full variable domain (remainder filled in from reference TRBV28 and TRBJ1-6): DVKVTQSSRYLVKRTGEKVFLECVQDMDHENMFWYRQDPGLGLRLIYFSYDVKMKEKGDIPEGYSVSREKKERFSLILESASTNQTSMYLCASSNHRGAGSPLHFGNGTRLTVT.

This clonotype was detected only a few times. The chain is built from TRBV6-6 and TRBJ2-5; TRBD2 might be the D (5 bases). CDR3 length: 14 residues. Germline CDR1 reads MNHNY; CDR2 reads SVGAGI (reference sequence). V was cut by 3 bases and J by 2 bases, with 10 bases left in between. CDR3 nucleotides: TGTGCCAGCAGTTATTCGGGGAAACAAGAGACCCAGTACTTC. Protein sequence: CASSYSGKQETQYF.